These T cell receptor beta chains were read from a single sample in a study of T cells in Graves' hyperthyroidism and ophthalmopathy. TCRdb recomputed calls from the multiplex PCR reads with MiXCR, one row per CDR3 protein. Of around 300,000 distinct CDR3 sequences in the sample, about 16% were seen once. Input material: blood. The source is a woman in her forties or fifties with Graves' hyperthyroidism that later progressed to Graves' ophthalmopathy. Both conserved end residues are part of each CDR3. A D gene is named only where the DNA matches it firmly. Clone size, where shown, is once, few, many, or a class for clones that have expanded.

>many|TRBJ1-5|NA|13|TRBV18
CASSPGEGQPQHF
TGTGCCAGCTCACCGGGGGAAGGACAGCCCCAGCATTTT
>many|TRBJ2-2|NA|19|TRBV6-1
CASSPPLGRATRGGGELFF
TGTGCCAGCAGCCCCCCTCTTGGCAGGGCGACCCGGGGTGGCGGGGAGCTGTTTTTT
>many|TRBJ1-1|TRBD1|15|TRBV18
CASSVQTGGNAEAFF
TGTGCCAGCTCAGTTCAGACAGGGGGCAATGCTGAAGCTTTCTTT
>few|TRBJ1-5|TRBD1|13|TRBV11-2
CASSWTGNQPQHF
TGTGCCAGCAGCTGGACAGGTAATCAGCCCCAGCATTTT
>few|TRBJ2-2|TRBD2|16|TRBV19
CASSIGLAGPPGELFF
TGTGCCAGTAGTATCGGACTAGCGGGACCCCCCGGGGAGCTGTTTTTT
>many|TRBJ2-1|TRBD1|15|TRBV11-2
CASSLNRGVDDEQFF
TGTGCCAGCAGCTTAAACAGGGGGGTAGACGATGAGCAGTTCTTC
>many|TRBJ2-5|TRBD2|15|TRBV20-1
CSASPLAELGETQYF
TGCAGTGCTAGCCCTCTAGCGGAGCTAGGGGAGACCCAGTACTTC
>many|TRBJ2-2|NA|14|TRBV11-1
CASSVGHFTGELFF
TGTGCCAGCAGCGTAGGACATTTTACCGGGGAGCTGTTTTTT
>once|TRBJ2-1|TRBD1|14|TRBV9
CASSVWTGRNEQFF
TGTGCCAGCAGCGTCTGGACAGGGCGAAATGAGCAGTTCTTC
>many|TRBJ1-5|NA|13|TRBV6-1
CASSDSGLQPQHF
TGTGCCAGCAGTGACAGTGGCTTGCAGCCCCAGCATTTT
>once|TRBJ1-5|NA|14|TRBV11-2
CASSREGGNQPQHF
TGTGCCAGCAGCAGAGAGGGGGGCAATCAGCCCCAGCATTTT
>NA|TRBJ1-2|NA|13|TRBV7-9
CASSLAGGSGYTF
TGTGCCAGCAGCTTAGCTGGGGGGTCGGGCTACACCTTC
>few|TRBJ2-7|NA|12|TRBV30
CAWSPDLYEQYF
TGTGCCTGGAGTCCGGATTTATACGAGCAGTACTTC
>NA|TRBJ2-3|NA|12|TRBV7-8
CASSPGRDAQYF
TGTGCCAGCAGCCCCGGGCGGGATGCGCAGTATTTT
>NA|TRBJ2-1|NA|15|TRBV9
CASSVVGDPYNEQFF
TGTGCCAGCAGCGTAGTAGGGGACCCCTACAATGAGCAGTTCTTC
>NA|TRBJ1-3|NA|14|TRBV5-1
CASSLEGVGDTIYF
TGCGCCAGCAGCTTGGAAGGGGTCGGCGACACCATATATTTT
>NA|TRBJ2-3|TRBD2|14|TRBV7-6
CASSSSGRLDTQYF
TGTGCCAGCAGCTCAAGCGGGAGACTAGATACGCAGTATTTT
>NA|TRBJ2-2|NA|14|TRBV14
CASSPRRDTGELFF
TGTGCCAGCAGCCCACGGAGAGACACCGGGGAGCTGTTTTTT
>few|TRBJ2-7|NA|15|TRBV19
CASRYTGTRNYEQYF
TGTGCCAGTAGATATACCGGGACACGGAACTACGAGCAGTACTTC
>many|TRBJ2-1|TRBD2|14|TRBV7-3
CASSPGTSFNEQFF
TGTGCCAGCAGCCCGGGGACTAGCTTCAATGAGCAGTTCTTC
>many|TRBJ1-1|NA|15|TRBV5-1
CASSQGTFMNTEAFF
TGCGCCAGCAGCCAAGGGACATTCATGAACACTGAAGCTTTCTTT